The rows below give T cell receptor beta chains drawn from one sample of a study of CD8 T cells in ankylosing spondylitis. TCRdb reprocessed the 5' RACE reads via MiXCR and lists one record per CDR3 protein. Here the sample spans roughly 250,000 distinct CDR3 sequences, over 8.5% being singletons. The sample was blood, either unsorted or a sorted T cell fraction (not recorded which). The receptors shown here come from a male donor with ankylosing spondylitis or in good health (not recorded which). CDR3s include the opening cysteine and the closing phenylalanine or tryptophan. A D gene is named only where the DNA matches it firmly. Size values are once, few and many counts, or a class for expanded clones, and some rows have none.

v_call,d_call,clone_size,j_call,cdr3_aa,cdr3_nt
TRBV4-3,TRBD2,NA,TRBJ2-1,CASSQVTSVYNEQFF,TGCGCCAGCAGCCAAGTGACTAGCGTTTACAATGAGCAGTTCTTC
TRBV5-8,NA,many,TRBJ1-5,CASSPGAGTWIDQPQHF,TGTGCCAGCAGCCCGGGAGCAGGGACTTGGATAGATCAGCCCCAGCATTTT
TRBV20-1,TRBD2,NA,TRBJ2-3,CSARDSAGRADTQYF,TGCAGTGCTAGAGATAGTGCGGGGAGGGCCGATACGCAGTATTTT
TRBV20-1,NA,many,TRBJ1-1,CSARGRGVGGNTEAFF,TGCAGTGCTAGAGGAAGAGGGGTTGGAGGTAACACTGAAGCTTTCTTT
TRBV11-2,TRBD2,many,TRBJ2-1,CASSLAAGGTNEQFF,TGTGCCAGCAGCTTAGCGGCGGGGGGCACGAATGAGCAGTTCTTC
TRBV20-1,TRBD1,many,TRBJ1-3,CSARDRDRGGNTIYF,TGCAGTGCTAGAGACCGCGACAGGGGGGGAAACACCATATATTTT
TRBV10-3,NA,many,TRBJ2-7,CAISNFESEQYF,TGTGCCATCAGCAACTTTGAGAGCGAGCAGTACTTC
TRBV7-9,NA,many,TRBJ2-6,CASSFGQKGPLANVLTF,TGTGCCAGCAGCTTCGGACAGAAAGGCCCCTTAGCCAACGTCCTGACTTTC
TRBV10-3,NA,NA,TRBJ1-6,CATVDLQKSPLHF,TGTGCCACCGTGGACCTGCAAAAATCACCCCTCCACTTT
TRBV27,TRBD1,NA,TRBJ2-2,CASRPQGVGELFF,TGTGCCAGCAGACCCCAGGGGGTCGGGGAGCTGTTTTTT
TRBV5-1,TRBD1,many,TRBJ1-5,CASSGGTAHTDTQHF,TGCGCCAGCAGCGGAGGGACAGCCCACACAGATACGCAGCATTTT
TRBV5-6,TRBD1,many,TRBJ1-2,CASSGTGTDGYTF,TGTGCCAGCAGCGGGACAGGGACCGATGGCTACACCTTC
TRBV5-1,NA,many,TRBJ2-3,CASSFPTDLVGTDTQYF,TGCGCCAGCAGCTTCCCAACTGACCTCGTGGGCACAGATACGCAGTATTTT
TRBV6-5,NA,many,TRBJ2-3,CASSYVLGGRVSTDTQYF,TGTGCCAGCAGTTACGTTCTTGGGGGCCGCGTGAGCACAGATACGCAGTATTTT
TRBV19,NA,many,TRBJ1-1,CASSIGSTEAFF,TGTGCCAGTAGTATAGGGAGCACTGAAGCTTTCTTT
TRBV20-1,NA,many,TRBJ2-7,CSASDRDYEQYF,TGCAGTGCTAGTGACCGGGACTACGAGCAGTACTTC
TRBV7-2,NA,many,TRBJ2-2,CASSNSWGNTGELFF,TGTGCCAGCAGCAATAGTTGGGGGAACACCGGGGAGCTGTTTTTT
TRBV12-3/TRBV12-4,TRBD1,many,TRBJ2-1,CASSRGQGSYNEQFF,TGTGCCAGCAGTCGTGGACAGGGCTCCTACAATGAGCAGTTCTTC
TRBV29-1,NA,many,TRBJ2-1,CSVEDGEPGHPNEQFF,TGCAGCGTTGAAGATGGGGAACCGGGACACCCCAATGAGCAGTTCTTC
TRBV12-3/TRBV12-4,NA,NA,TRBJ2-3,CASSLSRLGDLEDTQYF,TGTGCCAGCAGTTTATCCCGACTAGGGGACCTCGAAGATACGCAGTATTTT
TRBV7-2,TRBD2,many,TRBJ2-5,CASSSGTKQETQYF,TGTGCCAGCAGCTCCGGGACTAAGCAAGAGACCCAGTACTTC
TRBV28,NA,many,TRBJ2-3,CASRTATPDTQYF,TGTGCCAGCAGAACCGCGACACCGGATACGCAGTATTTT
TRBV20-1,NA,many,TRBJ1-1,CSSREADNTEAFF,TGCAGTAGTAGAGAGGCTGATAACACTGAAGCTTTCTTT
TRBV5-1,NA,many,TRBJ2-1,CASSLVAAKDNEQFF,TGCGCCAGCAGCTTGGTAGCTGCGAAAGACAATGAGCAGTTCTTC
TRBV7-9,TRBD1,many,TRBJ1-1,CASSPQTGANTEAFF,TGTGCCAGCAGCCCCCAGACAGGGGCGAACACTGAAGCTTTCTTT
TRBV5-1,NA,many,TRBJ1-1,CASSYLASGYPEAFF,TGCGCCAGCAGCTACCTTGCATCGGGGTACCCTGAAGCTTTCTTT
TRBV9,NA,many,TRBJ2-3,CASSPSGSTDTQYF,TGTGCCAGCAGCCCAAGCGGGAGCACAGATACGCAGTATTTT
TRBV5-1,NA,many,TRBJ1-2,CASSLNLFEGGYTF,TGCGCCAGCAGCTTGAACCTTTTCGAGGGAGGCTACACCTTC
TRBV24-1,TRBD1,many,TRBJ2-1,CATRDRGDNEQFF,TGTGCGACCCGGGACAGGGGCGACAATGAGCAGTTCTTC
TRBV29-1,TRBD2,many,TRBJ2-1,CSAQTSSNEQFF,TGCAGCGCCCAGACTAGCTCCAATGAGCAGTTCTTC
TRBV12-3/TRBV12-4,TRBD2,many,TRBJ2-7,CASSGRASGTYEQYF,TGTGCCAGTTCTGGTAGGGCTAGCGGGACCTACGAGCAGTACTTC
TRBV6-5,TRBD1,NA,TRBJ2-6,CASSYSGTASSGANVLTF,TGTGCCAGCAGTTACTCGGGGACAGCGAGCTCTGGGGCCAACGTCCTGACTTTC
TRBV20-1,TRBD2,many,TRBJ2-7,CSARGTSGGSEQYF,TGCAGTGCTAGGGGGACTAGCGGGGGGAGCGAGCAGTACTTC
TRBV7-2,TRBD1,many,TRBJ1-3,CASSYTGGPGNTIYF,TGTGCCAGCAGCTATACAGGGGGCCCGGGAAACACCATATATTTT
TRBV7-2,NA,few,TRBJ2-1,CASSLQGDNEQFF,TGTGCCAGCAGCTTACAAGGGGACAATGAGCAGTTCTTC
TRBV7-9,NA,many,TRBJ2-1,CASLGKRTSSYNEQFF,TGTGCCAGCCTGGGAAAGCGGACGAGCTCCTACAATGAGCAGTTCTTC
TRBV5-1,TRBD1,many,TRBJ1-2,CASSRTGGAGYGYTF,TGCGCCAGCAGCCGAACAGGGGGCGCCGGCTATGGCTACACCTTC
TRBV11-2,NA,NA,TRBJ2-1,CASSLGQGIFNEQFF,TGTGCCAGCAGCTTAGGTCAGGGGATTTTCAATGAGCAGTTCTTC
TRBV7-9,TRBD2,many,TRBJ2-3,CASSFATSGTGNTQYF,TGTGCCAGCAGCTTTGCTACTAGCGGGACCGGCAATACGCAGTATTTT
TRBV6-1,TRBD1,NA,TRBJ2-2,CASEGAGAGELFF,TGTGCCAGCGAGGGGGCAGGGGCCGGGGAGCTGTTTTTT
TRBV5-1,TRBD1,few,TRBJ2-7,CASSPTGGNEQYF,TGCGCCAGCAGTCCGACAGGGGGCAACGAGCAGTACTTC
TRBV7-9,TRBD2,NA,TRBJ2-5,CASSARGKTSGQETQYF,TGTGCCAGCAGCGCCAGAGGGAAGACTAGCGGTCAAGAGACCCAGTACTTC
TRBV12-3/TRBV12-4,NA,many,TRBJ2-7,CASGKPPPLEQYF,TGTGCCAGCGGAAAACCCCCCCCCCTCGAGCAGTACTTC
TRBV12-3/TRBV12-4,NA,many,TRBJ1-5,CASSSSYQPQHF,TGTGCCAGCAGTTCCTCCTATCAGCCCCAGCATTTT
TRBV7-2,NA,many,TRBJ1-1,CASRTGTNPTEAFF,TGTGCCAGCAGGACCGGGACAAACCCCACTGAAGCTTTCTTT
TRBV20-1,NA,few,TRBJ2-7,CSARQSSSYEQYF,TGCAGTGCTCGACAGTCGAGCTCCTACGAGCAGTACTTC
TRBV30,NA,few,TRBJ1-1,CAWRNTVNTEAFF,TGTGCCTGGAGGAATACAGTGAACACTGAAGCTTTCTTT